Listed here are 5 T cell receptor beta chains from one sample, sequenced in a study of shared clonotypes between healthy human individuals (dated by TCRdb to 2018 to 2021). CD8 naive samples were CD45RO-negative cells positively selected for CCR7, giving a CD45RA+CCR7+ population that excluded TemRA cells. The library relied on the immunoSEQ multiplex PCR assay. This is the immuneACCESS table as TCRdb keeps it, with only in-frame sequences that have V and J called. A part of the clones is gone; compared with another copy, unresolved V genes explain less than half, and the rest is unexplained. The sample table lists roughly 2.1 million clones, more than 85% of them with a count of one. The ten top clones hold roughly 1.8% of the sample. The sample was naive CD8+ T cells from PBMCs. What this sample's cell subset or site label stands for: CD45RA+CCR7+. The receptor source for this set is a man aged 18-30 years in good health. Some clones in this sample may be carry-over from other donors' samples.

This sequence joins TRBV10-3 and TRBJ2-1; the D is unclear. This CDR3 spans 15 amino acids. Trimming pared 2 bases from V and 0 bases from J, leaving 8 bases between. Germline CDR1 ENHRY, CDR2 SYGVKD. The DNA of the CDR3 is TGTGCCATCAGTGAGACTCCCAGCTCCTACAATGAGCAGTTCTTC. It translates to CAISETPSSYNEQFF.

The table lists this clone with a count of one. The V gene is TRBV30, the J gene TRBJ1-2; D gene uncertain. The V and J ends lost 1 base and 2 bases respectively, with 14 bases between them. Germline V gene sequence: CDR1 GTSNPN, CDR2 SVGIG (reference sequence). This CDR3 is 15 amino acids long. The CDR3 DNA is TGTGCCTGGAGTGGACTCAGCGAGACCAACTATGGCTACACCTTC. This gives the protein CAWSGLSETNYGYTF.

This chain links TRBV5-6 with TRBJ2-7, with D perhaps TRBD1 or TRBD2 (6 bases each). Germline assignment: CDR1 SGHDT and CDR2 YYEEEE. This CDR3 has 13 residues. V dropped 3 bases and J dropped 6 bases, with 13 bases sitting between them. In DNA, the CDR3 is TGTGCCAGCAGCTGGAGTGGGGGGCTCGAGCAGTACTTC. Translation gives CASSWSGGLEQYF.

The chain carries TRBV10-3 and TRBJ2-7, with TRBD2 as a possible D gene (6 bases). CDR1 is ENHRY and CDR2 is SYGVKD in the germline V gene. Trimming took 8 bases from V and 4 from J, leaving 12 bases between them. The CDR3 totals 12 residues. CDR3 loop: CAILGGGYEQYF. DNA for the CDR3: TGTGCCATCCTCGGGGGTGGGTACGAGCAGTACTTC.

The V gene is TRBV5-1, the J gene TRBJ2-1; D may be TRBD2 (6 bases). V was cut by 6 bases and J by 8 bases, with 15 bases left in between. Looked up from germline, CDR1 is SGHRS and CDR2 is YFSETQ. The CDR3 covers 13 residues. CDR3 sequence reads: CASTWLEGYEQFF. CDR3 nucleotides: TGCGCCAGCACCTGGTTGGAGGGCTATGAGCAGTTCTTC.